These T cell receptor beta chains were read from a single sample in a study of blood T cells in healthy people across ages. TCRdb reanalysed the 5' RACE reads using MiXCR and keeps one entry per CDR3 protein. This sample yields hundreds of thousands of distinct CDR3 sequences, of which under 25% are seen a single time; 3.5% to 4% belongs to the top ten. Sequenced input: blood. These receptors came from a man in his sixties or seventies in good health. CDR3s leave out the opening cysteine and the closing phenylalanine or tryptophan.

V gene,J gene,CDR3 protein
TRBV3-1,NA,ASSQGLAEAVSGNEQF
TRBV24-1,TRBJ2-1,ATSDRTSGRSNEQF
TRBV5-4,TRBJ2-1,ASRLGTSGNSGEQF
TRBV7-3,NA,ASSVHAGGSYEQY
TRBV15,TRBJ2-1,ATSSGSGGWSSYNEQF
TRBV5-1,TRBJ2-5,ASSLDPTSQTQY
TRBV29-1,TRBJ2-2,SVGRQTGELF
TRBV28,TRBJ2-1,ASSNQWGYSYNEQF
TRBV7-2,TRBJ2-5,VSCRGKEETQY
TRBV29-1,TRBJ1-5,SVIPQGINQPQH
TRBV29-1,TRBJ1-2,SVLRTGDGGYT
TRBV29-1,NA,SVGRTGGETQY
TRBV5-1,TRBJ2-1,ASSRLAGTITTGWEQF
TRBV5-1,TRBJ2-1,ASSLDPGQGNEQF
TRBV28,TRBJ1-1,ASSSGHTNTEAF
TRBV4-1,TRBJ2-3,ASSQRGLAGFTQY
TRBV7-2,TRBJ1-4,ASSLAGGRLEKLF